The next 16 T cell receptor beta chains were all read from a single sample in a study of untreated major depressive disorder. Profiled with immunoSEQ multiplex PCR; TCRdb holds only in-frame clones, not every one. The sample lists about 21,000 clones, around nine tenths occurring once. The sequenced sample was CD4+ T cells from PBMCs. The origin of the receptors is a woman aged 40 to 49 in good health.

The J gene is TRBJ1-4, the V gene TRBV6-1, with unresolved D. The CDR3 contains 12 residues. The ends were cut back, 6 bases at V and 6 bases at J, with 8 bases in the middle. Per the germline V gene, CDR1 is MNHNS and CDR2 is SASEGT. The CDR3 sequence is CASRTEDEKLFF. The CDR3 bases are TGTGCCAGCAGGACCGAGGATGAAAAACTGTTTTTT.

The CDR3 DNA sequence: TGTGCCAGCAGAAGCGGGAGAGGGACCCAGTACTTC. This codes for CASRSGRGTQYF. V gene TRBV28 combines with J gene TRBJ2-5, with 8 positions matching TRBD2. J gave up 7 bases and V 6 bases, and 4 bases lay outside the gene matches. The CDR3 runs to 12 residues. CDR1 MDHEN and CDR2 SYDVKM come from the germline V gene.

The V call is TRBV29-1, the J call TRBJ1-1, with a weak D call TRBD1 (5 bases). The CDR3 consists of 13 residues. The V gene's germline CDR1 is SQVTM and CDR2 ANQGSEA. Between the trimmed V and J ends, which lost 6 bases and 5 bases, there was a span of 16 bases. CDR3 amino acids: CSVGNQGRTEAFF. Written as DNA, the CDR3 is TGCAGCGTGGGAAATCAGGGTCGGACTGAAGCTTTCTTT.

The rearrangement joins TRBV28 to TRBJ1-3; D is uncertain. Germline loops: CDR1 MDHEN, CDR2 SYDVKM. The CDR3 is 13 residues long. With 5 bases removed from V and 3 bases from J, the gap between germline ends came to 8 bases. Here the CDR3 DNA reads TGTGCCAGCAGTCCGCAGGTTGGAAACACCATATATTTT. Amino acids: CASSPQVGNTIYF.

The gene calls are TRBV28 and TRBJ1-2, with D uncertain. CDR1 is MDHEN, CDR2 SYDVKM, per germline. The CDR3 runs to 14 residues. The V end was cut by 5 bases, the J end by 2 bases, with 12 bases between. CDR3 region: CASSLDNINYGYTF. CDR3 DNA: TGTGCCAGCAGTCTGGATAACATAAACTATGGCTACACCTTC.

The rearrangement uses TRBV6-1 and TRBJ2-5, with D unresolved. The CDR3 has 14 residues. Per germline, CDR1 MNHNS and CDR2 SASEGT. V lost 2 bases to trimming and J lost 5 bases, with 12 bases between them. CDR3 sequence reads: CASSEMWGSETQYF. CDR3 DNA: TGTGCCAGCAGTGAAATGTGGGGATCCGAGACCCAGTACTTC.

The chain carries TRBV5-1 and TRBJ2-2; 11 bases map to TRBD2. CDR1 is SGHRS, CDR2 YFSETQ, per germline. The J segment lost 1 base and the V segment lost 5 bases, leaving 1 base of the junction unmatched. The CDR3 runs to 15 residues. The CDR3 DNA follows: TGCGCCAGCAGTCTAGCGGGAGGGAACACCGGGGAGCTGTTTTTT. Its translation is CASSLAGGNTGELFF.

The chain couples TRBV4-3 to TRBJ1-1, with D perhaps TRBD1 (5 bases). Germline-derived CDR1 and CDR2 are LGHNA and YSLEER. V lost 2 bases, J lost 5 bases, and 18 bases lay in between. The CDR3 contains 16 residues. The CDR3 here is CASSQPRQGRGTEAFF. DNA for the CDR3: TGCGCCAGCAGCCAACCCCGCCAGGGTAGAGGGACTGAAGCTTTCTTT.

The CDR3 nucleotides are TGCGCCAGCAGCTTTCAGGGGGTACAAGAGACCCAGTACTTC. Translating it yields CASSFQGVQETQYF. The chain carries TRBV5-1 and TRBJ2-5; TRBD1 agrees at 7 bases. The CDR3 sequence is 14 residues long. The germline gives CDR1 SGHRS, CDR2 YFSETQ. V was pared by 2 bases and J by 2 bases, with 3 bases of the junction left unmatched.

The chain has TRBV11-2 and TRBJ2-3; TRBD2 is a possible D gene (7 bases). Between the trimmed V and J ends, which lost 4 bases and 3 bases, there was a span of 17 bases. The CDR3 contains 16 residues. Germline V CDR1 and CDR2: SGHAT, FQNNGV. This chain's CDR3 is CASSSGGGGGTDTQYF. In nucleotides, the CDR3 is TGTGCCAGCAGCTCGGGGGGCGGCGGGGGAACAGATACGCAGTATTTT.

V gene TRBV28 combines with J gene TRBJ1-5, with D uncertain. The germline gives CDR1 MDHEN, CDR2 SYDVKM. Trimming took 1 base from V and 2 from J, leaving 9 bases between them. The CDR3 covers 15 residues. The CDR3 reads CASSLSGNGNQPQHF. The CDR3 coding sequence is TGTGCCAGCAGTTTATCCGGGAATGGCAATCAGCCCCAGCATTTT.

The V gene is TRBV5-6, the J gene TRBJ1-1; D gene unclear. The CDR3 runs to 12 residues. CDR1 and CDR2 (germline): SGHDT, YYEEEE. Trimming took off 2 bases at V and 5 bases at J, with 7 bases between the two ends. In nucleotides, the CDR3 is TGTGCCAGCAGCTTTAGAGGGACTGAAGCTTTCTTT. Translating it yields CASSFRGTEAFF.

This clone was observed once. The chain employs TRBV9 and TRBJ1-3; maybe TRBD1 (6 bases). This CDR3 region has 19 residues. Germline V lookup: CDR1 SGDLS, CDR2 YYNGEE. Trimming removed 4 bases from V and 1 base from J, with 24 bases in between. Written as DNA, the CDR3 is TGTGCCAGCAGCACCAATTCAGGGGTGGTTGGGCTTTCTGGAAACACCATATATTTT. Translating it yields CASSTNSGVVGLSGNTIYF. The full variable domain, completed using reference TRBV9 and TRBJ1-3, is DSGVTQTPKHLITATGQRVTLRCSPRSGDLSVYWYQQSLDQGLQFLIQYYNGEERAKGNILERFSAQQFPDLHSELNLSSLELGDSALYFCASSTNSGVVGLSGNTIYFGEGSWLTVV.

The gene calls are TRBV2 and TRBJ2-1, with 15 nucleotides matching TRBD2. CDR1 and CDR2 from the germline V gene are SNHLY and FYNNEI. The CDR3 runs 14 residues. V gave up 8 bases and J gave up 7 bases; unmatched junction bases: 3. CDR3 in amino acids: CASGGLAGGNEQFF. In DNA form, the CDR3 reads TGTGCCAGCGGGGGACTAGCGGGAGGAAATGAGCAGTTCTTC.

This sequence joins TRBV19 and TRBJ2-1; 8 bases are shared with TRBD2. With V trimmed by 4 bases and J by 2 bases, 4 bases remained unmatched. This CDR3 is 15 amino acids long. From germline, CDR1 is LNHDA and CDR2 SQIVND (reference sequence). Here the CDR3 reads CASSRTSRTYNEQFF. The CDR3 DNA is TGTGCCAGTAGTAGGACTAGCCGCACCTACAATGAGCAGTTCTTC.

This rearrangement joins TRBV5-4 to TRBJ1-3; possibly TRBD1 for D (6 bases). The CDR3 spans 15 residues. Trimming cost V 4 bases and J 6 bases, with 17 bases left between them. Germline CDR1 reads SGHNT; CDR2 reads YYREEE (reference sequence). In DNA form, the CDR3 reads TGTGCCAGCAGCGCCGGGACAAACGAGGAAAACACCATATATTTT. Protein sequence: CASSAGTNEENTIYF.